The clone carrying this T cell receptor beta chain showed up just a few times. What it recognizes is unknown. These data come from a study of cytotoxic CD8 clonotypes in ibrutinib-treated CLL. Background on the study: Investigators reported roughly 25 partial and 2 complete responses; after median approximately 74 months, about 15 patients remained remitted and about twelve progressed. Findings and limits, study-wide: Clonality increased with ibrutinib response but returned toward baseline at progression.

The table came from immunoSEQ multiplex PCR; TCRdb's copy has only in-frame clones and leaves some out. The sample has some 150,000 clones, about 80% seen once. Trimming left V 0 bases short and J 1 base short, with 7 bases between. The germline CDR1 and CDR2 sequences are SGHAT and FQNNGV. This CDR3 is built from 14 residues. This sequence was found in a human donor with chronic lymphocytic leukemia. V usage is TRBV11-2 and J usage is TRBJ2-7; unclear D gene. The material sequenced was PBMCs, taken after 12 months of ibrutinib treatment. The CDR3 spells CASSLEHSSYEQYF. The DNA of the CDR3 is TGTGCCAGCAGCTTAGAACACAGTTCCTACGAGCAGTACTTC.